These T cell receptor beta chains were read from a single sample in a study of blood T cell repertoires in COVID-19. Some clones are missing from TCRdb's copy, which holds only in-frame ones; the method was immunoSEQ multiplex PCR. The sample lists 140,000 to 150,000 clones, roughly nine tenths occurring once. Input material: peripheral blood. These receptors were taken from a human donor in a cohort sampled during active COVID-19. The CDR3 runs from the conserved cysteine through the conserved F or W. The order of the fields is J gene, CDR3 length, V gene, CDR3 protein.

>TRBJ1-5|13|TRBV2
CASKRDSNQPQHF
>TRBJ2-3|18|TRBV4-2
CASSQSLAGGPRTDTQYF
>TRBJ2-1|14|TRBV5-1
CASSFPGEYNEQFF
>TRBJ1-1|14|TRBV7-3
CASSLNGGGTEAFF
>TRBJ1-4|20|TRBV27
CASSPGQGASRVLGYEKLFF
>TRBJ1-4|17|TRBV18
CASSPQDRVEANEKLFF
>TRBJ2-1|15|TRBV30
CAWSSAVGRWNEQFF
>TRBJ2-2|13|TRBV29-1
CSVELSTTGELFF
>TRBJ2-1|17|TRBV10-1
CASSESSSGVSYNEQFF
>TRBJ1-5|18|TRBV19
CASSIDRSGRAPGQPQHF
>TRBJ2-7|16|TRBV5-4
CATTAGGGGFSYEQYF
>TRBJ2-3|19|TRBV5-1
CASSLEGGGLLVSTDTQYF
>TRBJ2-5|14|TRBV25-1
CATEGLAGVETQYF
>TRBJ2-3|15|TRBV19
CASSPLAGSTDTQYF
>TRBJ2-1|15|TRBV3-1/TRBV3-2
CASSDRWSSYNEQFF
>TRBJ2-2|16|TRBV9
CASSLRTAANTGELFF
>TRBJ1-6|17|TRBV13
CASSPTGTGSVYSPLHF
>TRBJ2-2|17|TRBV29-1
CSVATLRDTRNTGELFF
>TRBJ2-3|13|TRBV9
CASSVGGRGTQYF
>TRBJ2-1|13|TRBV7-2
CASSLDPRNEQFF
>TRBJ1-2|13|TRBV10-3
CAISDRSNYGYTF
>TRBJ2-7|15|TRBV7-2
CASSAGTSGGAGRYF
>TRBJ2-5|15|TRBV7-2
CASSPDRGYQETQYF
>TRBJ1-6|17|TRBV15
CATSRDKGGLGNSPLHF
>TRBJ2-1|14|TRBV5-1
CASSAGTEYNEQFF
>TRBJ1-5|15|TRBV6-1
CASSDDLAGNQPQHF
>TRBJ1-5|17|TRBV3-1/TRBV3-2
CASSQESAGVGNQPQHF
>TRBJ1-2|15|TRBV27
CASSSLHRGRAGYTF
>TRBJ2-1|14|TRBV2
CATQAGGPYNEQFF
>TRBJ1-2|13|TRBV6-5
CASSPTFGYGYTF
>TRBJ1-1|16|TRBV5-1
CASSLELSVMNTEAFF
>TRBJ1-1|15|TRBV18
CASSPDRFKNTEAFF
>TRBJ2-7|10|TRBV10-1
CASSGTEQYF
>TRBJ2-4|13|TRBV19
CASRGTGENIQYF
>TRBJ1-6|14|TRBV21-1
CASSNNSYNSPLHF
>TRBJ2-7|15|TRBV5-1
CASSTSGTRSYEQYF
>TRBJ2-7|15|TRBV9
CASSVGGHVGYEQYF
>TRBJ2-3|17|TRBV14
CASSQGLAGAGADTQYF
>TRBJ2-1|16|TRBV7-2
CASSLSGTGYRNEQFF
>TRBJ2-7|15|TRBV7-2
CASSIRQGPPHEQYF
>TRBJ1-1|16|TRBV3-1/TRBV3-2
CASSPRHGPLNTEAFF
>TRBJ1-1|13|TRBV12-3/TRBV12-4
CASSLSGGTEAFF
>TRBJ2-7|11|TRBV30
CAWSVGYEQYF
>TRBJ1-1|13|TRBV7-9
CASSLTADTEAFF
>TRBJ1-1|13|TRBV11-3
CASSPHRDTEAFF
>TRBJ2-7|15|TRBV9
CASSVHQGVFYEQYF
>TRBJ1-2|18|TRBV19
CASSPGHHPGQGNMRYTF
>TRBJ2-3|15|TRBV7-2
CASSLAPSGELAQYF
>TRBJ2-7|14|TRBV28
CASSLVAGYYEQYF
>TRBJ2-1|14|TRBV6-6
CASSRGTSGVEQFF
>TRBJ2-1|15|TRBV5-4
CASSPQRGVYNEQFF
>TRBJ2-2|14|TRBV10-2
CASSRDSNTGELFF
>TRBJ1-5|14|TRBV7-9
CASSLAGTAPPQHF
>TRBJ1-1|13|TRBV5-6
CASSLSTGVEAFF
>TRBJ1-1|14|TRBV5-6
CASRVGSRYTEAFF
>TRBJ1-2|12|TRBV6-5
CASSPRVGGYTF
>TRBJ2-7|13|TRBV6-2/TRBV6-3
CASSPDWLYEQYF
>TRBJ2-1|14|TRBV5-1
CASSAGGPRNEQFF
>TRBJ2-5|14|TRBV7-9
CASSPKLVKETQYF
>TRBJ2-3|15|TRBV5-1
CASSLARESTDTQYF